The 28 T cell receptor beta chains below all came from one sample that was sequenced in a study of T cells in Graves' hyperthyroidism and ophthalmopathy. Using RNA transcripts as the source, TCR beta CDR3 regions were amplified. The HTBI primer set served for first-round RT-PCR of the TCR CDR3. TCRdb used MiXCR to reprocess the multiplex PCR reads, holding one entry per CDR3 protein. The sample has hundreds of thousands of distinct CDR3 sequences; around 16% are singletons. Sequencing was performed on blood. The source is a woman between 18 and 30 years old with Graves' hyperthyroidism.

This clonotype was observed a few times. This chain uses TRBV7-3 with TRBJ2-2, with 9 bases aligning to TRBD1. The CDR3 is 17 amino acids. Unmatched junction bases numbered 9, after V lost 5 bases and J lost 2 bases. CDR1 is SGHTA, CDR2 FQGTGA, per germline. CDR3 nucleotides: TGTGCCAGCAGCCCGAACAGGGGGCCTGTTAACACCGGGGAGCTGTTTTTT. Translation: CASSPNRGPVNTGELFF.

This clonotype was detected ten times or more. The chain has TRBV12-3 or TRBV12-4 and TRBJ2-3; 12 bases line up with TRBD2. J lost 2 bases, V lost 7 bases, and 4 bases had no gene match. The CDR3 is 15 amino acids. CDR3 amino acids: CASTGLAGNTDTQYF. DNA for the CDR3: TGTGCCAGCACTGGACTAGCGGGGAACACAGATACGCAGTATTTT.

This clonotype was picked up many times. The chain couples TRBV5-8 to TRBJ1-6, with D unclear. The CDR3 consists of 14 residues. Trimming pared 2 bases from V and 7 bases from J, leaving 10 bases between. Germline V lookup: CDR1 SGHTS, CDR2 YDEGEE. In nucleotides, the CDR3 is TGTGCCAGCAGCTTTGGGTTTGGGAATTCACCCCTCCACTTT. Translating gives CASSFGFGNSPLHF.

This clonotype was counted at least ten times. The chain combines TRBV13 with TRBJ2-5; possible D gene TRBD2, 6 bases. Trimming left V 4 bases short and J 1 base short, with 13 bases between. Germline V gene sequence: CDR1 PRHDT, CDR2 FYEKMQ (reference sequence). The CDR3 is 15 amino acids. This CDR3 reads CASSSRREIQETQYF. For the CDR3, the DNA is TGTGCCAGCAGCTCACGTCGGGAGATCCAAGAGACCCAGTACTTC.

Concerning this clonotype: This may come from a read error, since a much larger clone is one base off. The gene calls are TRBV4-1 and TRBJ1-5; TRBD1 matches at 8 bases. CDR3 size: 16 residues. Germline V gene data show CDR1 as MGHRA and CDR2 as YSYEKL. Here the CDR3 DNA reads TGCGCCAGCAGCCAAGTCAGGGGGCATAGCTATCAGCCCCAGCATTTT. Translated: CASSQVRGHSYQPQHF.

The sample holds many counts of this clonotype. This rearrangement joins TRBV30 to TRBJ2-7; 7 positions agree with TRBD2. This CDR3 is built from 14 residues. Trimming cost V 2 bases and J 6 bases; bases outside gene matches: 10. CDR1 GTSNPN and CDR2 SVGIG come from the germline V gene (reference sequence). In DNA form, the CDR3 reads TGTGCCTGGAGTATCGGGGGAGGGTCGGTCGAGCAGTACTTC. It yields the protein CAWSIGGGSVEQYF.

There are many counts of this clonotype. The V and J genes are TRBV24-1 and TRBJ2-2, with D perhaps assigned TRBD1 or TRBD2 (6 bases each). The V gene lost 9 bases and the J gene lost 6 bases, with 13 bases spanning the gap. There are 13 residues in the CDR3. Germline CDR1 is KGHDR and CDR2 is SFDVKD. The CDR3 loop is CATSRGDAGELFF. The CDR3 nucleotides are TGTGCCACCTCGAGGGGGGACGCCGGGGAGCTGTTTTTT.

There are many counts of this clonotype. For the CDR3, the DNA is TGTGCCAGCAGCTTAGAGAGGACAGGGGATGGGGAGACCCAGTACTTC. Translation gives CASSLERTGDGETQYF. This rearrangement joins TRBV11-2 to TRBJ2-5; 9 nucleotides line up with TRBD1. CDR3 length equals 16 residues. Germline V gene lookup returns CDR1 SGHAT and CDR2 FQNNGV. The V and J ends lost 0 bases and 5 bases, in that order; junction bases with no gene match: 7.

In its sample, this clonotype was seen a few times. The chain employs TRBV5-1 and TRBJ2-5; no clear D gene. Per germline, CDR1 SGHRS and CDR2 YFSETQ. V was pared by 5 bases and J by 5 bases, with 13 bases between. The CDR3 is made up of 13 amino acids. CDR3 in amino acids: CASRYLDRETQYF. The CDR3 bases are TGCGCCAGCAGATACCTAGACCGGGAGACCCAGTACTTC.

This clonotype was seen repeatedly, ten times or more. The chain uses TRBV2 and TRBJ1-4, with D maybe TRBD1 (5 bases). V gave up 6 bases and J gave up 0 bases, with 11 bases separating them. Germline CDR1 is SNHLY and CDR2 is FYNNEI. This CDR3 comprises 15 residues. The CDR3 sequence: CASSGTWATNEKLFF. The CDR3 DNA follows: TGTGCCAGCAGCGGGACGTGGGCAACTAATGAAAAACTGTTTTTT.

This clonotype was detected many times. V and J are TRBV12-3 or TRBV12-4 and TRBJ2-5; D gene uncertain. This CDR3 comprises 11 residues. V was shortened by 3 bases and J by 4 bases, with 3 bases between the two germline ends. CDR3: CASSFTETQYF. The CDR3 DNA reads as TGTGCCAGCAGTTTTACAGAGACCCAGTACTTC.

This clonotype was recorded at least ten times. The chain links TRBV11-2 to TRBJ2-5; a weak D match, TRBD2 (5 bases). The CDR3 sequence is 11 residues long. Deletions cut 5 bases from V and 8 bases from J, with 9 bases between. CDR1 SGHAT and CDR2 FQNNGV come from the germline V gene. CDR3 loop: CASSPGYTQYF. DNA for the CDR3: TGTGCCAGCAGCCCGGGGTACACCCAGTACTTC.

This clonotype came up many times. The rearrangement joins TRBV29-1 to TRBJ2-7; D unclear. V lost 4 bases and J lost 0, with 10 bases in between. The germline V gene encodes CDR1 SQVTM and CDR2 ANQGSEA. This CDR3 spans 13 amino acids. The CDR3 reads CSVGVQSSYEQYF. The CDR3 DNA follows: TGCAGCGTTGGGGTCCAGAGCTCCTACGAGCAGTACTTC.

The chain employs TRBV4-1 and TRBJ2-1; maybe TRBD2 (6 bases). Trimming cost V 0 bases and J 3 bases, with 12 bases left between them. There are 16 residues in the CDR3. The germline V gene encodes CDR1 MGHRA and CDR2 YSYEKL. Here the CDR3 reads CASSQEPGVVYNEQFF. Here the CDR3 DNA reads TGCGCCAGCAGCCAAGAACCGGGGGTCGTCTACAATGAGCAGTTCTTC.

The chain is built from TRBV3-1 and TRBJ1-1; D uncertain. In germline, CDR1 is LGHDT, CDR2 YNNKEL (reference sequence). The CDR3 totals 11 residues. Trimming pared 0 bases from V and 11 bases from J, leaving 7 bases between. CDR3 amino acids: CASSQDSDAFF. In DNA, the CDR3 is TGTGCCAGCAGCCAAGATTCGGACGCTTTCTTT.

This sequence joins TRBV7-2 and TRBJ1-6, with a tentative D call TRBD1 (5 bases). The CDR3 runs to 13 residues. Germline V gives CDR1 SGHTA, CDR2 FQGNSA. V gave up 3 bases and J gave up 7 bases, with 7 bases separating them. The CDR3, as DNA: TGTGCCAGCAGCTTCGGGGCCAATTCACCCCTCCACTTT. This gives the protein CASSFGANSPLHF.

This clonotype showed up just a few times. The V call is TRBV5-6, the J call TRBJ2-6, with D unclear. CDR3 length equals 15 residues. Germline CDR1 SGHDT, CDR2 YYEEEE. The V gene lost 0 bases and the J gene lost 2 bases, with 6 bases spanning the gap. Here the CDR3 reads CASSLDLPGANVLTF. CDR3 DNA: TGTGCCAGCAGCTTGGATCTGCCTGGGGCCAACGTCCTGACTTTC.

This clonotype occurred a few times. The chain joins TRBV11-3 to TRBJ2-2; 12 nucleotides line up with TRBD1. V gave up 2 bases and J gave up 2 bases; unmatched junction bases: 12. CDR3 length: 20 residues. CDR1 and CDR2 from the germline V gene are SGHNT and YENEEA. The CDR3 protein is CASSLPLTGTGGPNTGELFF. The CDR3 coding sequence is TGTGCCAGCAGCTTACCTCTCACCGGGACAGGGGGCCCCAACACCGGGGAGCTGTTTTTT.

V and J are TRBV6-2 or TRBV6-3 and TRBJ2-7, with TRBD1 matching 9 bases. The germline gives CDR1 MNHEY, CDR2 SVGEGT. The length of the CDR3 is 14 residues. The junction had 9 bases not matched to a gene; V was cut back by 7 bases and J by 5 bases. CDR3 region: CASTDRGGIDEQYF. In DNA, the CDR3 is TGTGCCAGCACTGACAGGGGGGGTATCGACGAGCAGTACTTC.

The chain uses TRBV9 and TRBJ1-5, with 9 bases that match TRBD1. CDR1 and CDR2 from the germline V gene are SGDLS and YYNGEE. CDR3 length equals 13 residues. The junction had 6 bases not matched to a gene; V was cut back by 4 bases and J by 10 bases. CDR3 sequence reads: CASSIGTGKPQHF. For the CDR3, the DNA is TGTGCCAGCAGCATCGGGACAGGGAAACCCCAGCATTTT.

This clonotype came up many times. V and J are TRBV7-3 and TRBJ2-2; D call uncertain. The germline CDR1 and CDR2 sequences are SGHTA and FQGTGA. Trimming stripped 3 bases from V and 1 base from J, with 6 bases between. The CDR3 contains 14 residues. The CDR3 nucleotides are TGTGCCAGCAGCTTGTTTCGGAACACCGGGGAGCTGTTTTTT. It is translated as CASSLFRNTGELFF.

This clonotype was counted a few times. The CDR3 DNA reads TGTGCCAGTAGTCCTCTTGGGGGAGGGGAAAATGAGCAGTTCTTC. It yields the protein CASSPLGGGENEQFF. This rearrangement joins TRBV19 to TRBJ2-1; 7 positions agree with TRBD2. Trimming removed 5 bases from V and 7 bases from J; junction bases left unmatched: 11. This CDR3 has 15 amino acids. The germline gives CDR1 LNHDA, CDR2 SQIVND (reference sequence).

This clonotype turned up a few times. The CDR3 DNA sequence: TGCAGCGTAGCGACAGGGAATGTTGGGGAAAAACTGTTTTTT. Amino acids: CSVATGNVGEKLFF. The chain couples TRBV29-1 to TRBJ1-4; 7 bases match TRBD1. After removal of 6 bases from V and 8 bases from J, the junction contained 12 bases not matched to a gene. The V gene's germline CDR1 is SQVTM and CDR2 ANQGSEA. CDR3 length: 14 residues.

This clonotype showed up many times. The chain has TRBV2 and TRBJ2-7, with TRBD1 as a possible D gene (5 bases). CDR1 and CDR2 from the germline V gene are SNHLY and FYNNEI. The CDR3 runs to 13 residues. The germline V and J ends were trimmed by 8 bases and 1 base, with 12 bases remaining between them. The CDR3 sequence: CASGFRASYEQYF. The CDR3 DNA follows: TGTGCCAGCGGATTCAGGGCATCCTACGAGCAGTACTTC.

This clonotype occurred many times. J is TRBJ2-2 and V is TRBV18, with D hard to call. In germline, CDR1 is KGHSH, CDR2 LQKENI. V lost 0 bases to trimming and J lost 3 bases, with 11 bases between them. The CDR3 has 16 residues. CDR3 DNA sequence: TGTGCCAGCTCACCACCGCCAGGTCACCACACCGGGGAGCTGTTTTTT. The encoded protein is CASSPPPGHHTGELFF.

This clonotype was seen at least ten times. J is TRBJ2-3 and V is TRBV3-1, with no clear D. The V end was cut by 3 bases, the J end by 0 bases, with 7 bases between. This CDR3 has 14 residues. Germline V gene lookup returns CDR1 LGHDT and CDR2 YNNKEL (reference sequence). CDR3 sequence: CASSHPSSTDTQYF. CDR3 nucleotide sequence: TGTGCCAGCAGCCACCCCTCTAGCACAGATACGCAGTATTTT.

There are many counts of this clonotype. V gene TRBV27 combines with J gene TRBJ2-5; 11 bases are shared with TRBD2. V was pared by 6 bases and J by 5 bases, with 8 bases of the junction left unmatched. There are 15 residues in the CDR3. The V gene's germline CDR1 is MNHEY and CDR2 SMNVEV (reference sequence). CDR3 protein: CASRRLSGRGETQYF. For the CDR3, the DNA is TGTGCCAGCAGACGACTTAGCGGGAGGGGCGAGACCCAGTACTTC.

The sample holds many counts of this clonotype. DNA of the CDR3: TGTGCCAGCAGCCAAGTAGGGCAGGGGAGGAGCACTGAAGCTTTCTTT. This translates into CASSQVGQGRSTEAFF. This chain links TRBV14 with TRBJ1-1; weak D call: TRBD1 (6 bases). V was trimmed by 1 base and J by 4 bases, leaving 16 bases between them. Germline CDR1 is SGHDN and CDR2 is FVKESK. This CDR3 has 16 residues. Drawing the rest from reference TRBV14 and TRBJ1-1, the complete variable domain is EAGVTQFPSHSVIEKGQTVTLRCDPISGHDNLYWYRRVMGKEIKFLLHFVKESKQDESGMPNNRFLAERTGGTYSTLKVQPAELEDSGVYFCASSQVGQGRSTEAFFGQGTRLTVV.